This TCR beta chain is drawn from a study of cytomegalovirus exposure and HLA in healthy donors. Points from the study as a whole: Among the sequence variants, a highly shared cluster was likely an artifact of sequencing.

The PCR had 60 Vbeta and 13 Jbeta primers. Profiled with immunoSEQ multiplex PCR; TCRdb holds only in-frame clones, not every one. This table has 100,000 to 150,000 clones, just under 75% appearing once. Turning to this clone: Its antigen remains unknown.

The CDR3 totals 15 residues. V lost 6 bases to trimming and J lost 8 bases; unmatched junction nucleotides: 7. The germline CDR1 and CDR2 sequences are MDHEN and SYDVKM. Sequencing was carried out using PBMCs. This sequence originates from a man in his 60s in good health and CMV-seropositive. V is TRBV28 and J is TRBJ1-6; 10 bases align to TRBD1. The CDR3 is CASRPRTGGHSPLHF. CDR3 DNA: TGTGCCAGCAGACCCCGGACAGGGGGTCATTCACCCCTCCACTTT.